This entry concerns a single T cell receptor beta chain. The data are from a study of blood T cell repertoires in COVID-19. Study-wide context: Sites across the United States, Italy and Spain contributed samples from acute and convalescent COVID-19.

Germline lookup yields CDR1 WSHSY and CDR2 SAAADI. V lost 4 bases to trimming and J lost 5 bases; unmatched junction nucleotides: 4. The CDR3 runs to 13 residues. Participant-given clinical history determined each cohort assignment. Original methodology: Reference gene primer amplification gave estimated nucleated cell counts. Clones were sequenced by immunoSEQ multiplex PCR, and TCRdb holds only the in-frame ones, with some missing. V and J calls and clone size are given by that table; D and trimming were obtained from the DNA. The table records a few hundred thousand clones, around 90% of them present only once.

The chain uses TRBV10-2 and TRBJ2-7; 8 positions agree with TRBD1. Sequencing was done on a sample of PBMCs or T cells enriched from blood (not recorded which). This TCR came from a man between 18 and 35 years old with acute COVID-19. The CDR3 is CASSGGQVDEQYF. The CDR3 DNA reads as TGCGCCAGCAGTGGGGGACAGGTGGACGAGCAGTACTTC.